This T cell receptor beta chain was observed in a study of beta chain features in type 1 diabetes. Study details: Healthy donors and patients had similar age, gender and cell yields.

Per germline, CDR1 SEHNR and CDR2 FQNEAQ (reference sequence). CDR3 length: 18 residues. The ends lost 4 bases at V and 0 bases at J; junction bases unmatched: 9. Study-wide results and limits: Lower insertion and higher deletion counts appeared at VDJ junctions in type 1 diabetes patients. Researchers caution that PCR might favor shorter templates, equally among patients and controls. TCRB CDR3s were moderately but significantly shorter in Type 1 diabetes patients in all four CD4+ subsets.

Comment on this clone: Its antigen is currently unknown.

cDNA synthesis used the whole RNA isolate, giving expressed TCRB sequences. Repertoires were generated with immunoSEQ multiplex PCR, while TCRdb's copy carries only in-frame clones and drops some. This repertoire shows about 710,000 clones, around 15% found once; its top ten account for roughly 0.04%. The TCR sequence derives from a man aged 18-30 years with type 1 diabetes. Specimen: naive CD4+ T cells from blood. The V and J genes are TRBV7-9 and TRBJ2-3, with 11 nucleotides matching TRBD2. CDR3 loop: CASSSHWLAGGSTDTQYF. CDR3 nucleotide sequence: TGTGCCAGCAGCTCCCACTGGCTAGCGGGGGGAAGCACAGATACGCAGTATTTT.